This T cell receptor (beta chain) was obtained from a study of cytomegalovirus exposure and HLA in healthy donors. The germline V gene encodes CDR1 SGHDN and CDR2 FVKESK. V lost 4 bases, J lost 5 bases, and 17 bases lay in between. The CDR3 is 15 residues long. This clone was seen once. The primer mix had 60 Vbeta and 13 Jbeta primers. Clones were sequenced by immunoSEQ multiplex PCR, and TCRdb holds only the in-frame ones, with some missing. This table holds tens of thousands of clones, roughly 80% found once. The gene calls are TRBV14 and TRBJ2-5; no clear D. Specimen: PBMCs. This TCR was sampled from a woman aged 18-29 years in good health and CMV-seropositive. CDR3 sequence (DNA): TGTGCCAGCAGCCCGAGGCGGTGGAGTGTTGAGACCCAGTACTTC. Protein sequence: CASSPRRWSVETQYF. Together with reference TRBV14 and TRBJ2-5, the CDR3 gives the full variable domain: EAGVTQFPSHSVIEKGQTVTLRCDPISGHDNLYWYRRVMGKEIKFLLHFVKESKQDESGMPNNRFLAERTGGTYSTLKVQPAELEDSGVYFCASSPRRWSVETQYFGPGTRLLVL.